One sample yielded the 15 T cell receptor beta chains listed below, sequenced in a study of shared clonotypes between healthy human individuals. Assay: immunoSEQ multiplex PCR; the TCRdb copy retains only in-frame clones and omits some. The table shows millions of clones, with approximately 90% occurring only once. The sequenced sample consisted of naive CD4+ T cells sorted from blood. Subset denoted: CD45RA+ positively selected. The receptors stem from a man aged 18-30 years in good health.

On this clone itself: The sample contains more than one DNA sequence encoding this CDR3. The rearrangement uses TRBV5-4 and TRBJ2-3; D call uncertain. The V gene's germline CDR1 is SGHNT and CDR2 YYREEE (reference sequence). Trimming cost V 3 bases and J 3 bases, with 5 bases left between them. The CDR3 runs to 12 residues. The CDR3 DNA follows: TGTGCCAGCAGCTCCTTGACAGATACGCAGTATTTT. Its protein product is CASSSLTDTQYF.

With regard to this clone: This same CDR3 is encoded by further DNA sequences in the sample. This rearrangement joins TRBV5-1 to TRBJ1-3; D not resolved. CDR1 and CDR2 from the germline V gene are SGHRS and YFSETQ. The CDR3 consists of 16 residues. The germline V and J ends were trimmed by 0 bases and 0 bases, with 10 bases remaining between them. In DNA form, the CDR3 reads TGCGCCAGCAGCTTGGTTGGCGGCCCCTCTGGAAACACCATATATTTT. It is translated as CASSLVGGPSGNTIYF.

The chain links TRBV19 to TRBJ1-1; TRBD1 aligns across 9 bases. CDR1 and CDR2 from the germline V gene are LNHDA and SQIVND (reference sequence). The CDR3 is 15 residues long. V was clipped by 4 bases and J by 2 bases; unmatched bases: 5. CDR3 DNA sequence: TGTGCCAGTAGTAGGCCGGGACAGGGAAACACTGAAGCTTTCTTT. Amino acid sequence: CASSRPGQGNTEAFF.

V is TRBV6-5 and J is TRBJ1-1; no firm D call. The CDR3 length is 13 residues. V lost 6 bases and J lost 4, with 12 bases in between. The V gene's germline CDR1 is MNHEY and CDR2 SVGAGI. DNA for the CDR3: TGTGCCAGCAGCCGGTGGAGAGGCACTGAAGCTTTCTTT. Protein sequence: CASSRWRGTEAFF.

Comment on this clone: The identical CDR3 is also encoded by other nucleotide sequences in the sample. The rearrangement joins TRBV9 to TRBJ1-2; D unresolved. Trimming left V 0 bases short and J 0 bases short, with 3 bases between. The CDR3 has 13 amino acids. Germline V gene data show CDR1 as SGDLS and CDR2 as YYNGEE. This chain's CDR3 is CASSVDTNYGYTF. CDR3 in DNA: TGTGCCAGCAGCGTAGACACTAACTATGGCTACACCTTC.

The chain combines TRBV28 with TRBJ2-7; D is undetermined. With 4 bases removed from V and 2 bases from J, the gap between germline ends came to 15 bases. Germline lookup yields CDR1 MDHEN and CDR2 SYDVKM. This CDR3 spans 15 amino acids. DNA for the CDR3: TGTGCCAGCAGTTCTAAATTACGAAGGACCTACGAGCAGTACTTC. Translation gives CASSSKLRRTYEQYF.

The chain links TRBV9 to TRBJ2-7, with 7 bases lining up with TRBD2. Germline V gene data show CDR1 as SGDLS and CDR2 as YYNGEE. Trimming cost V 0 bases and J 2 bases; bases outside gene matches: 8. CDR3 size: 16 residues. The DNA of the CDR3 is TGTGCCAGCAGCGTAGAGCCTGGCGGGAGTCCCTACGAGCAGTACTTC. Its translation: CASSVEPGGSPYEQYF.

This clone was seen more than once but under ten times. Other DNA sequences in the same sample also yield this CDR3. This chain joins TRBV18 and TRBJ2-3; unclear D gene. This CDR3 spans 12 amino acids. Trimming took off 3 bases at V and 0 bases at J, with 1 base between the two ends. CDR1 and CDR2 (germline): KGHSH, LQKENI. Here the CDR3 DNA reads TGTGCCAGCTCACCCAGCACAGATACGCAGTATTTT. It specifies CASSPSTDTQYF.

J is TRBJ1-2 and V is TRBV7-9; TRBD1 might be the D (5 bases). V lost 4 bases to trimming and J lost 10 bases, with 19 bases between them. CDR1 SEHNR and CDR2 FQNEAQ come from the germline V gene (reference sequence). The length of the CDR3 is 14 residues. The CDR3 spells CASSSSGTWSVYTF. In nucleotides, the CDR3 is TGTGCCAGCAGCTCCTCCGGGACGTGGTCTGTCTACACCTTC.

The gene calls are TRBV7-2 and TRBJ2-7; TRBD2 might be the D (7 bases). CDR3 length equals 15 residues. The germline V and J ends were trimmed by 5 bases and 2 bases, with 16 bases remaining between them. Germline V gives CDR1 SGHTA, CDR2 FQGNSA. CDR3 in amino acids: CASSLGGAKTYEQYF. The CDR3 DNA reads TGTGCCAGCAGCCTAGGGGGGGCGAAAACCTACGAGCAGTACTTC.

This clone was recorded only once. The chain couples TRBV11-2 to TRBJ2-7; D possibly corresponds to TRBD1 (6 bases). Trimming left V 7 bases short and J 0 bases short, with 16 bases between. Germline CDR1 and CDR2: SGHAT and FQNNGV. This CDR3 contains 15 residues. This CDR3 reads CASNPGTYDSYEQYF. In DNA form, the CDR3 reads TGTGCCAGCAACCCCGGGACATACGACTCCTACGAGCAGTACTTC.

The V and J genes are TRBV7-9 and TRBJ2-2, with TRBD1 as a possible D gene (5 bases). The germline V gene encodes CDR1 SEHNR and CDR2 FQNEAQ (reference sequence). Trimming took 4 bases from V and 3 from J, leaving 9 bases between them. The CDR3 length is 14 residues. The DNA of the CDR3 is TGTGCCAGCAGCTGGGGCAGTTACACCGGGGAGCTGTTTTTT. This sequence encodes CASSWGSYTGELFF.

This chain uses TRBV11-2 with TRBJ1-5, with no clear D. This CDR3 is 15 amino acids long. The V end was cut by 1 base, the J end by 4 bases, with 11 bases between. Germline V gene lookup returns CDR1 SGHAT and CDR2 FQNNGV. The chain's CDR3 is CASSLVGGLNQPQHF. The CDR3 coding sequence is TGTGCCAGCAGCTTAGTAGGTGGGCTTAATCAGCCCCAGCATTTT.

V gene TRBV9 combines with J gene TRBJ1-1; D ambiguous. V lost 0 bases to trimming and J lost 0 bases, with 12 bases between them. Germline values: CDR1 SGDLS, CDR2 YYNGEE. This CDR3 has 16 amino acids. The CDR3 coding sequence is TGTGCCAGCAGCGTAGGGGTGGCCGGAGTGAACACTGAAGCTTTCTTT. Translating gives CASSVGVAGVNTEAFF.

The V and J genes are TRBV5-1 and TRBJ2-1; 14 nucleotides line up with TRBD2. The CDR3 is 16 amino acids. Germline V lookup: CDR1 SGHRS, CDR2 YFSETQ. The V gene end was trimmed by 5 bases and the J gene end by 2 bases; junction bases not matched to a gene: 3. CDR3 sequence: CASRRTSGRTYNEQFF. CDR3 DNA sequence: TGCGCCAGCAGGCGGACTAGCGGGAGGACCTACAATGAGCAGTTCTTC.